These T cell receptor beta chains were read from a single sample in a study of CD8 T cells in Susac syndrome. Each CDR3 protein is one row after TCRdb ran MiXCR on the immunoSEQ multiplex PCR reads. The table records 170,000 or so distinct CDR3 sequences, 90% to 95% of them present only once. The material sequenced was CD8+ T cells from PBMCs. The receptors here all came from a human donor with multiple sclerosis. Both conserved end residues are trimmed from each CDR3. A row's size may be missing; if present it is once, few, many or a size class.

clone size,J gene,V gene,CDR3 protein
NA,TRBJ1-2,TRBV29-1,SVRDSQNWGYGYT
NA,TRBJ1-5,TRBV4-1,ASSRHQGGNQPQH
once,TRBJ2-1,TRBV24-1,ATSDFRGAAYNEQF
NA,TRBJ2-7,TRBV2,ASSERFGEQY
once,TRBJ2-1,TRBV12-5,ASGFRLDFSYNEQF
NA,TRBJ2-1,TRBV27,ASSLFAGGPGEQF
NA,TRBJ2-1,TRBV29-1,SVVTRDSSYNEQF
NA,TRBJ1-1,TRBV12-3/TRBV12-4,ASSGQVNTEAF
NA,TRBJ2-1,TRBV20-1,SARDLAGSSYNEQF
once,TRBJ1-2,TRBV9,ASSVAGAAGYGYT
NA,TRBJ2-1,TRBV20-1,SARHIAGGYNEQF
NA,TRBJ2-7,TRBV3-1,ASSQGGVFGLYEQY
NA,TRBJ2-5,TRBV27,ASSRSGRVETQY
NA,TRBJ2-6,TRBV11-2,ASSLGMQVANVLT
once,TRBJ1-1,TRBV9,ASSVGGQMNTEAF
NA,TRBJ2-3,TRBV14,ASSQVPYPTDTQY
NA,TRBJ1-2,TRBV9,ASSVQDRDYGYT
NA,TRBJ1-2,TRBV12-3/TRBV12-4,ASRQGANYGYT
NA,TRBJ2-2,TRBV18,ASSPGPNTGELF
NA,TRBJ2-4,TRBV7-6,ASSSHLAKNIQY
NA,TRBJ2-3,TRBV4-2,ASSQPTSGGAADTQY
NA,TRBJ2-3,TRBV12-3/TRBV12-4,ASSFLADTQY
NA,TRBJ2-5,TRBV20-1,SARVPGRGETQY
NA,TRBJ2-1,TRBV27,ASSLYAGGRNNEQF
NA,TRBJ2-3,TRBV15,ATSRDPRDNPRADTQY
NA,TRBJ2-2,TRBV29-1,SVQRQGVTGELF
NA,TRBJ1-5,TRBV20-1,SARGQGNSNQPQH
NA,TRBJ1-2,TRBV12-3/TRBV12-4,ASGGGQPVGGYT
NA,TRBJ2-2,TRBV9,ASSGTRNTGELF
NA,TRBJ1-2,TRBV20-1,SARPSTLAGTAIYGYT
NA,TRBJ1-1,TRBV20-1,SASPPIATGKAF
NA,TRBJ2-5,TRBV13,ASSLMSETQY
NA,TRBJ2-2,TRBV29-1,SVAWVAGELF
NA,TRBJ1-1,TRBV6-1,ASSPFAPGQGGRNTEAF
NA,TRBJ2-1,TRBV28,ASSLRGGGWIEQF
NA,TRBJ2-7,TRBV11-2,ASSFGQGYEQY
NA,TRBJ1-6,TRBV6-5,ASSDRDSYNSPLH
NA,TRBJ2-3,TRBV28,ASSLAASGDTQY
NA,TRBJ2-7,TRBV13,ASSIAGEAIWQY
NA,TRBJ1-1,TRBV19,ASSFGAHREAF
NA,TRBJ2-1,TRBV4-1,ASSPLTSGSYYNEQF
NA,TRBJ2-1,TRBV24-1,ATSDFLNEQF
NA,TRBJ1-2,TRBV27,ASSFQGANYGYT
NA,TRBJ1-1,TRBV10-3,AISEGGSNTEAF
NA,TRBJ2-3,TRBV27,ASSWGLMGSTDTQY
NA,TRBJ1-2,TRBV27,ASSLTNSLYGYT
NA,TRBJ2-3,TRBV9,ASSVEGDSTDTQY
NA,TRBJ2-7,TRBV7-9,ASSFRVRGSSQPYEQY
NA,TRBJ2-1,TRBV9,ASSVRAASGGNSRNEQF
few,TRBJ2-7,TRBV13,ASSLEGPGQYEQY
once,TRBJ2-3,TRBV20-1,SARSGLAAPSTDTQY
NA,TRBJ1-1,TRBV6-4,ASSEPGLLNTEAF
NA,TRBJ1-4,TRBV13,ASSLGPAAGEKLF
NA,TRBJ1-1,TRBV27,ASSEPGQGFTEAF
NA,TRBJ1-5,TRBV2,ASSEYGYSNQPQH
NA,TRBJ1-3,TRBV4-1,ASSVYWSSGNTIY
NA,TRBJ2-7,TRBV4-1,ASSQSRTGPYEQY
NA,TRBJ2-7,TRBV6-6,ASGDRADYEQY